This T cell receptor beta chain was captured by sequencing in a study of T cells in Graves' hyperthyroidism and ophthalmopathy. Amplified regions were TCR beta CDR3 sequences from RNA transcripts. The primer set for the first-round RT-PCR of the TCR CDR3 was HTBI. TCRdb reprocessed the multiplex PCR reads via MiXCR and lists one record per CDR3 protein. Seen here are a few hundred thousand distinct CDR3 sequences, about 45% observed once, and the top ten hold more than 7.5%. CDR1 and CDR2 (germline): MNHEY, SVGAGI. The CDR3 loop spans 13 amino acids. Uncontrolled infection, other autoimmune disease, pregnancy or lactation led to exclusion. Note on this clonotype: The germline gene is not matched at one end of the junction; a read error may be the cause.

V usage is TRBV6-5 and J usage is TRBJ1-5, with D perhaps matching TRBD1 (5 bases). This sequence was found in a woman aged 18 to 35 with Graves' hyperthyroidism. Sequencing used peripheral blood or thyroid tissue (not recorded which). Here the CDR3 reads CAISAGRTETQHF. The CDR3 DNA reads as TGTGCCATCAGTGCGGGACGGACCGAGACCCAGCATTTT.